The clone carrying this TCR beta chain was counted only a few times. Its specificity is not known. V shed 5 bases and J shed 5 bases, with 12 bases lying between them. The length of the CDR3 is 12 residues. Germline V gene sequence: CDR1 GTSNPN, CDR2 SVGIG (reference sequence). Method: immunoSEQ multiplex PCR; TCRdb's copy keeps in-frame clones and lacks some. The sample carries about 46,000 clones, roughly 73% recorded once. This sample is part of a study of early stage breast cancer tumors. At the level of the study: ER+/PR+/HER2- status applied to about 80% of the 16 invasive breast tumors. Whole-study results and caveats: Enriched TCRB sequences shared across patients were mostly commonly generated sequences.

Sequencing was done on a sample of blood. The chain carries TRBV30 and TRBJ2-5; D remains unclear. This TCR was recovered from a person aged 35 to 50 with breast cancer. CDR3 coding DNA: TGTGCCTGGGCCCCATGGGATGAGACCCAGTACTTC. Translation: CAWAPWDETQYF.